Listed here are 24 T cell receptor beta chains from one sample, sequenced in a study of T cell changes during pregnancy in multiple sclerosis. Assay used: immunoSEQ multiplex PCR; TCRdb lists only in-frame clones, some missing. The sample has approximately 92,000 clones, roughly 90% seen once. The sample in question was peripheral blood, obtained in the first trimester of pregnancy. The receptors derive from a female donor with multiple sclerosis, enrolled in a pregnancy study.

Only a few counts were recorded for this clone. The CDR3 nucleotides are TGTGCCAGCAGTGACGCGGGGGAGGGCTACAATGAGCAGTTCTTC. Translated, it gives CASSDAGEGYNEQFF. The V and J genes are TRBV6-4 and TRBJ2-1, with 7 bases fitting TRBD2. V trimming: 2 bases; J trimming: 3 bases; junction bases outside the gene matches: 4. This CDR3 has 15 amino acids. The germline gives CDR1 MRHNA, CDR2 SNTAGT.

The chain links TRBV28 to TRBJ2-4, with 8 bases that match TRBD1. The V segment lost 2 bases and the J segment 0 bases; nucleotides outside the gene matches: 3. The CDR3 spans 16 residues. CDR1 is MDHEN and CDR2 is SYDVKM in the germline V gene. The CDR3 bases are TGTGCCAGCAGTTTACAGGGGGCACTAGCCAAAAACATTCAGTACTTC. Protein product: CASSLQGALAKNIQYF.

The CDR3 coding sequence is TGTGCCAGCAGCTTTGGGGGAAGGGGGTTCGAGCAGTACTTC. Translation gives CASSFGGRGFEQYF. V is TRBV7-2 and J is TRBJ2-7; D is perhaps TRBD1 (6 bases). The CDR3 length is 14 residues. Per the germline V gene, CDR1 is SGHTA and CDR2 is FQGNSA. V was trimmed by 3 bases and J by 6 bases, leaving 15 bases between them.

The sample holds one count of this clone. The rearrangement joins TRBV5-1 to TRBJ1-1, with TRBD1 matching over 10 bases. The ends lost 3 bases at V and 5 bases at J; junction bases unmatched: 4. This CDR3 is 14 amino acids long. Per germline, CDR1 SGHRS and CDR2 YFSETQ. CDR3 DNA sequence: TGCGCCAGCAGCTGGGGACAGGGGCGGACTGAAGCTTTCTTT. Its protein is CASSWGQGRTEAFF.

The rearrangement uses TRBV27 and TRBJ1-5, with D perhaps matching TRBD1 (5 bases). Per the germline V gene, CDR1 is MNHEY and CDR2 is SMNVEV (reference sequence). Trimming removed 6 bases from V and 0 bases from J, with 18 bases in between. The CDR3 runs to 17 residues. DNA of the CDR3: TGTGCCAGCAGGGCAGGGTATGGGGAATATAGCAATCAGCCCCAGCATTTT. The encoded protein is CASRAGYGEYSNQPQHF.

V gene TRBV18 combines with J gene TRBJ2-7; perhaps TRBD2 as D (6 bases). This CDR3 comprises 15 residues. Germline V gives CDR1 KGHSH, CDR2 LQKENI. V shed 3 bases and J shed 0 bases, with 12 bases lying between them. The chain's CDR3 is CASSPRPGDSYEQYF. The CDR3 bases are TGTGCCAGCTCACCCCGGCCGGGGGACTCCTACGAGCAGTACTTC.

The chain joins TRBV28 to TRBJ2-7; 10 nucleotides match TRBD2. This CDR3 spans 16 amino acids. V was clipped by 5 bases and J by 4 bases; unmatched bases: 11. Germline loops: CDR1 MDHEN, CDR2 SYDVKM. The CDR3 spells CASSPLAGGARYEQYF. In nucleotides, the CDR3 is TGTGCCAGCAGTCCGTTAGCGGGAGGAGCTCGGTACGAGCAGTACTTC.

V usage is TRBV5-1 and J usage is TRBJ2-1; 14 nucleotides match TRBD2. CDR3 size: 16 residues. Germline assignment: CDR1 SGHRS and CDR2 YFSETQ. The trim removed 4 bases at V and 7 bases at J, leaving 7 bases unmatched. The CDR3 reads CASSPRTSGRRNEQFF. In nucleotides, the CDR3 is TGCGCCAGCAGCCCAAGGACTAGCGGGAGGCGGAATGAGCAGTTCTTC.

CDR3 nucleotide sequence: TGTGCCAGTAGTCCTAGCGGGCCGACCTACGAGCAGTACTTC. Its translation: CASSPSGPTYEQYF. The genes are TRBV19 and TRBJ2-7; 8 positions match TRBD2. Trimming took 5 bases from V and 2 from J; bases not matched to a gene: 5. CDR3 size: 14 residues. Germline-derived CDR1 and CDR2 are LNHDA and SQIVND (reference sequence).

This chain links TRBV18 with TRBJ2-5; D is unclear. The CDR3 runs 12 residues. V was pared by 5 bases and J by 3 bases, with 7 bases between. Germline values: CDR1 KGHSH, CDR2 LQKENI. The CDR3, as DNA: TGTGCCAGCTCATACTACGAAGAGACCCAGTACTTC. This translates into CASSYYEETQYF.

The chain recombines TRBV15 with TRBJ2-3, with TRBD2 identical over 7 bases. CDR1 is LNHNV, CDR2 YYDKDF, per germline (reference sequence). This CDR3 is built from 15 residues. The V segment lost 1 base and the J segment 5 bases; nucleotides outside the gene matches: 6. Written as DNA, the CDR3 is TGTGCCACCAGCAGAGGGAGGGACTACATAGATACGCAGTATTTT. Its protein product is CATSRGRDYIDTQYF.

The chain recombines TRBV5-1 with TRBJ1-4, with no clear D. CDR3 length equals 15 residues. V gave up 3 bases and J gave up 8 bases, with 17 bases separating them. In germline, CDR1 is SGHRS, CDR2 YFSETQ. As DNA, the CDR3 is TGCGCCAGCAGCTCTTCCCCGGGTTATGGGGAAAAACTGTTTTTT. Translation gives CASSSSPGYGEKLFF.

The chain is built from TRBV6-1 and TRBJ2-7, with 11 positions matching TRBD2. Germline V gene sequence: CDR1 MNHNS, CDR2 SASEGT. V lost 2 bases, J lost 3 bases, and 18 bases stayed unmatched. The CDR3 is 20 amino acids. DNA of the CDR3: TGTGCCAGCAGTGAAATTCGACTAGCGGGAACATCGACAAGAGACTACGAGCAGTACTTC. Protein sequence: CASSEIRLAGTSTRDYEQYF.

The chain couples TRBV7-9 to TRBJ1-5; 9 bases match TRBD1. CDR3 length: 17 residues. The V gene's germline CDR1 is SEHNR and CDR2 FQNEAQ (reference sequence). V trimming: 5 bases; J trimming: 1 base; junction bases outside the gene matches: 9. CDR3 DNA: TGTGCCAGCAGCACCGGGACAGGGCTGGTAAGCAATCAGCCCCAGCATTTT. It translates to CASSTGTGLVSNQPQHF.

The chain carries TRBV9 and TRBJ2-2; 9 positions agree with TRBD2. Per the germline V gene, CDR1 is SGDLS and CDR2 is YYNGEE. The CDR3 spans 17 residues. Trimming cost V 0 bases and J 5 bases; bases outside gene matches: 8. CDR3 DNA sequence: TGTGCCAGCAGCGTAGAGTCGACTAGCGGAAAAACCGGGGAGCTGTTTTTT. This gives the protein CASSVESTSGKTGELFF.

V usage is TRBV2 and J usage is TRBJ2-7, with 7 bases that match TRBD2. The V segment lost 11 bases and the J segment 4 bases; nucleotides outside the gene matches: 5. Germline values: CDR1 SNHLY, CDR2 FYNNEI. The CDR3 is 11 residues long. CDR3 coding DNA: TGTGCCGGCACCGGGGGGTACGAGCAGTACTTC. Its translation is CAGTGGYEQYF.

The chain links TRBV5-1 to TRBJ2-1; D perhaps matches TRBD2 (6 bases). V gave up 3 bases and J gave up 3 bases, with 16 bases separating them. The CDR3 is 16 amino acids. Germline CDR1 reads SGHRS; CDR2 reads YFSETQ. CDR3 protein: CASSSQTSLGYNEQFF. Written as DNA, the CDR3 is TGCGCCAGCAGCTCCCAGACTAGTCTGGGCTACAATGAGCAGTTCTTC. The whole variable domain, remainder taken from reference TRBV5-1 and TRBJ2-1, is KAGVTQTPRYLIKTRGQQVTLSCSPISGHRSVSWYQQTPGQGLQFLFEYFSETQRNKGNFPGRFSGRQFSNSRSEMNVSTLELGDSALYLCASSSQTSLGYNEQFFGPGTRLTVL.

The CDR3 sequence: CAISDTVAGEYNEQFF. The CDR3 DNA reads as TGTGCCATCAGTGACACTGTAGCGGGAGAGTACAATGAGCAGTTCTTC. The chain links TRBV10-3 to TRBJ2-1, with 9 bases matching TRBD2. Per the germline V gene, CDR1 is ENHRY and CDR2 is SYGVKD. The V and J ends lost 3 bases and 4 bases, in that order; junction bases with no gene match: 7. This CDR3 has 16 amino acids.

The chain uses TRBV6-4 and TRBJ1-1; weak D call: TRBD1 (6 bases). Germline V gene lookup returns CDR1 MRHNA and CDR2 SNTAGT. V lost 6 bases to trimming and J lost 1 base, with 9 bases between them. The CDR3 length is 13 residues. CDR3 nucleotide sequence: TGTGCCAGCAGAAGACAGGCGAACACTGAAGCTTTCTTT. Translated: CASRRQANTEAFF.

This clone was counted once. The chain uses TRBV7-8 and TRBJ2-6; D not resolved. The CDR3 contains 16 residues. Per the germline V gene, CDR1 is SGHVS and CDR2 is FQNEAQ. Between the trimmed V and J ends, which lost 3 bases and 0 bases, there was a span of 9 bases. This CDR3 is CASSLPAHSGANVLTF. CDR3 nucleotide sequence: TGTGCCAGCAGCTTGCCCGCACACTCTGGGGCCAACGTCCTGACTTTC. The full variable domain, completed using reference TRBV7-8 and TRBJ2-6, is GAGVSQSPRYKVAKRGQDVALRCDPISGHVSLFWYQQALGQGPEFLTYFQNEAQLDKSGLPSDRFFAERPEGSVSTLKIQRTQQEDSAVYLCASSLPAHSGANVLTFGAGSRLTVL.

The J gene is TRBJ2-7, the V gene TRBV5-6; D not certain. The CDR3 has 16 amino acids. Germline CDR1 and CDR2: SGHDT and YYEEEE. The V and J ends lost 2 bases and 1 base respectively, with 16 bases between them. The CDR3 protein is CASSFLVQAASYEQYF. The CDR3 bases are TGTGCCAGCAGCTTTTTGGTCCAGGCTGCTTCCTACGAGCAGTACTTC.

This clone appeared a single time. The chain joins TRBV30 to TRBJ1-1, with TRBD1 matching 12 bases. This CDR3 has 13 amino acids. Germline V lookup: CDR1 GTSNPN, CDR2 SVGIG (reference sequence). Trimming cost V 2 bases and J 14 bases; bases outside gene matches: 9. The CDR3 here is CAWSSGTGGLRFF. CDR3 nucleotide sequence: TGTGCCTGGAGTTCCGGGACAGGGGGCTTAAGGTTCTTT.

This rearrangement joins TRBV6-5 to TRBJ1-1, with 10 bases lining up with TRBD1. The V and J ends lost 5 bases and 7 bases, in that order; junction bases with no gene match: 7. Germline CDR1 is MNHEY and CDR2 is SVGAGI. The CDR3 has 14 amino acids. The CDR3 here is CASSPGQGIGEAFF. Here the CDR3 DNA reads TGTGCCAGCAGTCCGGGACAGGGGATAGGTGAAGCTTTCTTT.

This chain connects TRBV10-2 to TRBJ1-2; 9 nucleotides line up with TRBD1. V gave up 9 bases and J gave up 6 bases; unmatched junction bases: 8. The length of the CDR3 is 13 residues. The germline V gene encodes CDR1 WSHSY and CDR2 SAAADI. CDR3: CASEGTGKDGYTF. The CDR3 DNA sequence: TGCGCCAGTGAAGGGACAGGGAAGGATGGCTACACCTTC.